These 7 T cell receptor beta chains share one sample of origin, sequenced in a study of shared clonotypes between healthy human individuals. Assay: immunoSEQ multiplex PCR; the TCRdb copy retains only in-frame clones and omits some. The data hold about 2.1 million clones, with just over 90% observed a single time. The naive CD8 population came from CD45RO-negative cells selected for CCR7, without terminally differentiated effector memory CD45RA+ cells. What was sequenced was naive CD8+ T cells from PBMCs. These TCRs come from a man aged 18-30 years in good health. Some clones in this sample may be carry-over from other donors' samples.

CDR3 sequence (DNA): TGTGCCAGCAGAAAAATTCCTAGCGGTCTCCATGATACGCAGTATTTT. Encoded protein: CASRKIPSGLHDTQYF. V and J are TRBV27 and TRBJ2-3; 7 bases are shared with TRBD2. V shed 6 bases, J shed 6 bases, and the junction held 15 bases outside the gene matches. Germline values: CDR1 MNHEY, CDR2 SMNVEV (reference sequence). This CDR3 spans 16 amino acids.

In DNA, the CDR3 is TGTGCCAGCAGTTTAAGGCGTGGGGCCCTCACAGATACGCAGTATTTT. Translation gives CASSLRRGALTDTQYF. The chain recombines TRBV28 with TRBJ2-3, with a tentative D call TRBD1 (5 bases). Germline-derived CDR1 and CDR2 are MDHEN and SYDVKM. This CDR3 contains 16 residues. Deletions cut 2 bases from V and 2 bases from J, with 14 bases between.

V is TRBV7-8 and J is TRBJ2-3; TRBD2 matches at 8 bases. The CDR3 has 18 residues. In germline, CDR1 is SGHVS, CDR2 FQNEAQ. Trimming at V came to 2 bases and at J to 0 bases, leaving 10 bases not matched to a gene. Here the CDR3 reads CASSLTLPGLGSTDTQYF. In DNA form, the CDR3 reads TGTGCCAGCAGCTTAACCCTCCCGGGACTAGGGAGCACAGATACGCAGTATTTT. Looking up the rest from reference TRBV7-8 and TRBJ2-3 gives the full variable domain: GAGVSQSPRYKVAKRGQDVALRCDPISGHVSLFWYQQALGQGPEFLTYFQNEAQLDKSGLPSDRFFAERPEGSVSTLKIQRTQQEDSAVYLCASSLTLPGLGSTDTQYFGPGTRLTVL.

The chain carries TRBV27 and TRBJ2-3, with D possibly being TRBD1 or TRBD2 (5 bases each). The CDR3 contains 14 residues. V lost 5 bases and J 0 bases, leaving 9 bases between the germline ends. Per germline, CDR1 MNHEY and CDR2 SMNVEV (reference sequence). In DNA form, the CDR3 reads TGTGCCAGCAGTCCGGGACCTAGCACAGATACGCAGTATTTT. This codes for CASSPGPSTDTQYF.

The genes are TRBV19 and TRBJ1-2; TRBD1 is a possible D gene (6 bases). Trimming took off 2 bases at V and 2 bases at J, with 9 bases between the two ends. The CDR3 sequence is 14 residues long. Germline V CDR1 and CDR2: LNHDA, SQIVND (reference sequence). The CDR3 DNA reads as TGTGCCAGTAGTATAATTACAGGGAACTATGGCTACACCTTC. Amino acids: CASSIITGNYGYTF.

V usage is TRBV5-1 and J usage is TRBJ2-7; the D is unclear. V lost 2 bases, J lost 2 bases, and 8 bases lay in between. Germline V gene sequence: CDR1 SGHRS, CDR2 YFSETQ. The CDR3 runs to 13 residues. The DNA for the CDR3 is TGCGCCAGCAGCTTCACAGACACCTACGAGCAGTACTTC. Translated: CASSFTDTYEQYF.

CDR3 DNA: TGTGCCAGCAGCTGGGGTGCGGGAGGAAACACCATATATTTT. Its translation: CASSWGAGGNTIYF. V is TRBV7-9 and J is TRBJ1-3, with unresolved D. The CDR3 has 14 amino acids. V dropped 4 bases and J dropped 4 bases, with 11 bases sitting between them. CDR1 and CDR2 (germline): SEHNR, FQNEAQ (reference sequence). The whole variable domain, remainder taken from reference TRBV7-9 and TRBJ1-3, is DTGVSQNPRHKITKRGQNVTFRCDPISEHNRLYWYRQTLGQGPEFLTYFQNEAQLEKSRLLSDRFSAERPKGSFSTLEIQRTEQGDSAMYLCASSWGAGGNTIYFGEGSWLTVV.